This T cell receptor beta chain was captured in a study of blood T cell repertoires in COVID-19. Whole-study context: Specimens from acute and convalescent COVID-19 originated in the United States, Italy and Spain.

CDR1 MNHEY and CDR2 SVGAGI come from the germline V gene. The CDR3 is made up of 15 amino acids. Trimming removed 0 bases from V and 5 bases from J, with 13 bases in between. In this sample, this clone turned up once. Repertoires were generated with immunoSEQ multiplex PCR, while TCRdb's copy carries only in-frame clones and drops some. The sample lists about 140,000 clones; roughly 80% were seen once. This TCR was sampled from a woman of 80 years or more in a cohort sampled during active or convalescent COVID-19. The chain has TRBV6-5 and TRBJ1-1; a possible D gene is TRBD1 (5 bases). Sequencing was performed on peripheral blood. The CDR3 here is CASSYSSNRPTEAFF. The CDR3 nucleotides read TGTGCCAGCAGTTACTCGAGTAACAGGCCAACTGAAGCTTTCTTT.